Reported below is one T cell receptor beta chain. These data originate in a study of shared clonotypes between healthy human individuals. This CDR3 contains 12 residues. J lost 9 bases, V lost 2 bases, and 3 bases had no gene match. CDR1 WSHSY and CDR2 SAAADI come from the germline V gene. Repertoires were generated with immunoSEQ multiplex PCR, while TCRdb's copy carries only in-frame clones and drops some. This table holds about 1.5 million clones, around 98% found once. This clonotype was sampled from a man aged 25-40 years in good health. Sample: naive CD4+ T cells sorted from blood. Subset defined: CD45RA+ positively selected. The rearrangement joins TRBV10-2 to TRBJ2-5; TRBD1 agrees at 7 bases. The CDR3 DNA reads as TGCGCCAGCAGTGAGACAGGGGACCCCCAGTACTTC. Its protein product is CASSETGDPQYF.